This T cell receptor beta chain was captured by sequencing in a study of blood T cells in healthy people across ages. Next came a second PCR, run for about 7 to 12 cycles, which used a sample-barcoded 5' primer along with a J-beta primer mix. TCRdb fed the 5' RACE reads into MiXCR, producing one record per CDR3 protein. The sample includes 850,000 to 950,000 distinct CDR3 sequences, 25% to 30% of them seen just once. Study observations and caveats: PBMCs were not sorted, which prevented a conclusive comparison of naive versus antigen-experienced cells. Calculation of diversity from one million T cells yielded estimates considered to be underestimates.

This clonotype was recorded at least ten times. Its antigen is unknown. This CDR3 has 16 amino acids. Between the trimmed V and J ends, which lost 3 bases and 0 bases, there was a span of 15 bases. Germline CDR1 is DFQATT and CDR2 is SNEGSKA (reference sequence). Sequenced material: blood. The V call is TRBV20-1, the J call TRBJ2-1; possibly TRBD2 for D (5 bases). The clonotype originates from a woman aged 80 or over in good health. The CDR3 DNA sequence: TGCAGTGCTAGCCGCGACGGGGTAAGCTCCTACAATGAGCAGTTCTTC. Amino acid sequence: CSASRDGVSSYNEQFF.